Below, 22 T cell receptor beta chains from the same sample are listed, as sequenced in a study of early T cells in non-severe SARS-CoV-2 infection (dated by TCRdb to about 2021). The library relied on 5' RACE. TCRdb shows the sequencer as NextSeq 500. TCRdb's own reprocessing of the public reads used fastp at Q25 and MiXCR and kept productive beta chains. Each entry is one CDR3 protein sequence, shown with its most common DNA and genes. This sample comprises 70,000 to 85,000 distinct CDR3 sequences, 12% of them detected only once. The top ten constitute about 3.9% of the sample. Specimen: whole blood. Receptor source: an adult who was a healthcare worker with PCR-confirmed SARS-CoV-2 infection or an uninfected control (not recorded which).

This clonotype was counted only a few times. The V gene is TRBV3-1, the J gene TRBJ1-2; D not certain. Germline loops: CDR1 LGHDT, CDR2 YNNKEL (reference sequence). V was cut by 6 bases and J by 4 bases, with 9 bases left in between. The CDR3 runs 12 residues. The CDR3, as DNA: TGTGCCAGCAGTCGCGCTTCCTATGGCTACACCTTC. It translates to CASSRASYGYTF.

V and J are TRBV5-1 and TRBJ1-1; weak D call: TRBD1 (6 bases). This CDR3 contains 13 residues. V lost 1 base, J lost 7 bases, and 11 bases lay in between. Germline V gene data show CDR1 as SGHRS and CDR2 as YFSETQ. CDR3 sequence (DNA): TGCGCCAGCAGCTTGAGGCAGGGGATTGAAGCTTTCTTT. Residues: CASSLRQGIEAFF.

This clonotype was found once. The CDR3 sequence is CASSLQRDRVSPLHF. The CDR3 DNA reads TGTGCCAGCAGCCTCCAGAGGGACAGGGTTTCACCCCTCCACTTT. The chain employs TRBV27 and TRBJ1-6; 9 positions match TRBD1. CDR1 MNHEY and CDR2 SMNVEV come from the germline V gene (reference sequence). V lost 6 bases, J lost 9 bases, and 9 bases stayed unmatched. The CDR3 has 15 amino acids.

This chain links TRBV5-5 with TRBJ2-7; tentative D call: TRBD1 (5 bases). V was pared by 3 bases and J by 2 bases, with 18 bases between. Germline V gene sequence: CDR1 SGHKS, CDR2 YYEKEE (reference sequence). The CDR3 covers 16 residues. The CDR3, as DNA: TGTGCCAGCAGCTCGGCCCGAGCAGGGTCAACCTACGAGCAGTACTTC. Its protein is CASSSARAGSTYEQYF.

This clonotype was seen repeatedly, ten times or more. This sequence joins TRBV7-3 and TRBJ2-5; maybe TRBD2 (6 bases). The ends were cut back, 3 bases at V and 7 bases at J, with 18 bases in the middle. Germline V CDR1 and CDR2: SGHTA, FQGTGA. This CDR3 is 15 amino acids long. The CDR3: CASSFDGRPSGTQYF. DNA of the CDR3: TGTGCCAGCAGCTTCGATGGGAGGCCCTCAGGGACCCAGTACTTC.

A few counts support this clonotype. The chain links TRBV7-3 to TRBJ1-1; D is unclear. The CDR3 runs 13 residues. Germline V gene lookup returns CDR1 SGHTA and CDR2 FQGTGA. V was shortened by 4 bases and J by 1 base, with 7 bases between the two germline ends. This chain's CDR3 is CASSSDWNTEAFF. The CDR3 nucleotides read TGTGCCAGCAGCTCCGACTGGAACACTGAAGCTTTCTTT.

In this sample, this clonotype turned up many times. The chain couples TRBV30 to TRBJ1-6; weak D call: TRBD1 (5 bases). V gave up 0 bases and J gave up 7 bases, with 10 bases separating them. Germline-derived CDR1 and CDR2 are GTSNPN and SVGIG (reference sequence). The CDR3 is 14 amino acids. CDR3 sequence: CAWSVLGENSPLHF. CDR3 DNA sequence: TGTGCCTGGAGTGTACTAGGGGAAAATTCACCCCTCCACTTT.

This clonotype has more than one count but fewer than ten. The chain links TRBV19 to TRBJ2-3; possibly TRBD2 for D (6 bases). Germline loops: CDR1 LNHDA, CDR2 SQIVND (reference sequence). CDR3 length: 14 amino acids. Trimming left V 2 bases short and J 5 bases short, with 11 bases between. CDR3 coding DNA: TGTGCCAGTAGTATACCACTGGGAGGAGATACGCAGTATTTT. Translated, it gives CASSIPLGGDTQYF.

This clonotype has a count of ten or more. This chain uses TRBV20-1 with TRBJ1-3; D is undetermined. With 1 base removed from V and 0 bases from J, the gap between germline ends came to 4 bases. The germline CDR1 and CDR2 sequences are DFQATT and SNEGSKA (reference sequence). This CDR3 spans 13 amino acids. As DNA, the CDR3 is TGCAGTGCTAGAGCTGACTCTGGAAACACCATATATTTT. This translates into CSARADSGNTIYF.

This chain joins TRBV24-1 and TRBJ2-2; D is unresolved. The CDR3 loop spans 14 amino acids. Germline loops: CDR1 KGHDR, CDR2 SFDVKD. V was clipped by 4 bases and J by 6 bases, with 11 bases between them. The CDR3 loop is CATSDSRLAGELFF. DNA of the CDR3: TGTGCCACCAGTGACTCCAGACTCGCCGGGGAGCTGTTTTTT.

This clonotype has only a few counts. The genes are TRBV24-1 and TRBJ2-1; D is perhaps TRBD1 (5 bases). V lost 2 bases and J 0 bases, leaving 10 bases between the germline ends. Germline values: CDR1 KGHDR, CDR2 SFDVKD. The CDR3 has 16 amino acids. The CDR3 DNA reads as TGTGCCACCAGTGATTACGGCACAGGCTCCTACAATGAGCAGTTCTTC. Translated, it gives CATSDYGTGSYNEQFF.

There are a few counts of this clonotype. The rearrangement uses TRBV3-1 and TRBJ2-7, with D uncertain. CDR1 is LGHDT, CDR2 YNNKEL, per germline (reference sequence). This CDR3 is built from 13 residues. V lost 0 bases and J 5 bases, leaving 8 bases between the germline ends. The CDR3 DNA reads TGTGCCAGCAGCCAAGAGTCGTCGGACGAGCAGTACTTC. It is translated as CASSQESSDEQYF.

This clonotype came up many times. The V and J genes are TRBV4-2 and TRBJ2-5; maybe TRBD2 (6 bases). V was shortened by 1 base and J by 4 bases, with 13 bases between the two germline ends. Germline values: CDR1 LGHNA, CDR2 YNFKEQ. The CDR3 runs to 15 residues. This CDR3 is CASSQGWRDPETQYF. The DNA for the CDR3 is TGTGCCAGCAGCCAAGGATGGCGGGATCCAGAGACCCAGTACTTC.

The chain has TRBV20-1 and TRBJ1-1; D call uncertain. Between the trimmed V and J ends, which lost 4 bases and 8 bases, there was a span of 11 bases. The CDR3 runs 11 residues. Germline V lookup: CDR1 DFQATT, CDR2 SNEGSKA (reference sequence). CDR3 loop: CSAIKTSEAFF. The CDR3 nucleotides are TGCAGTGCTATTAAGACATCCGAAGCTTTCTTT.

The chain links TRBV24-1 to TRBJ2-3, with D possibly TRBD1 on 6 matching bases. The CDR3 runs 14 residues. CDR1 and CDR2 (germline): KGHDR, SFDVKD. V was cut by 3 bases and J by 8 bases, with 14 bases left in between. DNA of the CDR3: TGTGCCACCAGTGATAATCCAGGGGCAGGTACGCAGTATTTT. Translating gives CATSDNPGAGTQYF.

This clonotype was counted only a few times. This sequence joins TRBV6-2 or TRBV6-3 and TRBJ2-5; D is possibly TRBD1 (5 bases). The V and J ends lost 4 bases and 5 bases respectively, with 14 bases between them. The CDR3 is 14 amino acids. From germline, CDR1 is MNHEY and CDR2 SVGEGT. The CDR3 nucleotides are TGTGCCAGCAGTTGGATCCAGGGCCAGGAGACCCAGTACTTC. Protein sequence: CASSWIQGQETQYF.

This clonotype was seen only a few times. CDR3 loop: CASSEGTGGEQYF. The CDR3 region has the DNA TGTGCCAGTAGTGAAGGGACAGGAGGCGAGCAGTACTTC. The chain links TRBV19 to TRBJ2-7; TRBD1 matches 8 bases. The CDR3 loop spans 13 amino acids. Germline V gene sequence: CDR1 LNHDA, CDR2 SQIVND (reference sequence). The V gene end was trimmed by 5 bases and the J gene end by 6 bases; junction bases not matched to a gene: 6.

The J gene is TRBJ1-1, the V gene TRBV10-2, with D unclear. Germline CDR1 and CDR2: WSHSY and SAAADI. This CDR3 region has 12 residues. Trimming cost V 3 bases and J 6 bases, with 8 bases left between them. This CDR3 is CASSDLFAEAFF. In nucleotides, the CDR3 is TGCGCCAGCAGTGATTTGTTCGCTGAAGCTTTCTTT.

This clonotype was seen many times. This sequence joins TRBV9 and TRBJ2-7, with D unresolved. CDR3 length: 13 amino acids. V lost 2 bases and J 2 bases, leaving 8 bases between the germline ends. The germline CDR1 and CDR2 sequences are SGDLS and YYNGEE. The CDR3 is CASSVDGPYEQYF. CDR3 bases: TGTGCCAGCAGCGTCGACGGCCCCTACGAGCAGTACTTC.

The table lists this clonotype with many counts. The rearrangement joins TRBV28 to TRBJ2-1; 7 nucleotides align to TRBD2. The ends lost 5 bases at V and 8 bases at J; junction bases unmatched: 15. CDR1 and CDR2 from the germline V gene are MDHEN and SYDVKM. The CDR3 spans 16 residues. The chain's CDR3 is CASSPLGLVQSHEQFF. As DNA, the CDR3 is TGTGCCAGCAGTCCCCTCGGACTAGTACAAAGTCATGAGCAGTTCTTC.

A few counts support this clonotype. The V call is TRBV12-3 or TRBV12-4, the J call TRBJ2-2; TRBD1 might be the D (6 bases). The CDR3 has 12 amino acids. Trimming took 5 bases from V and 9 from J, leaving 10 bases between them. CDR3 in DNA: TGTGCCAGCAGTCCCCGGGACAGGGAGCTGTTTTTT. It encodes CASSPRDRELFF.

In this sample, this clonotype turned up a few times. V and J are TRBV28 and TRBJ2-2; D is undetermined. This CDR3 comprises 11 residues. Germline-derived CDR1 and CDR2 are MDHEN and SYDVKM. V lost 8 bases and J 7 bases, leaving 8 bases between the germline ends. The CDR3 DNA sequence: TGTGCCAGCGGACCGATCGGGGAGCTGTTTTTT. It yields the protein CASGPIGELFF.